Listed here are 5 T cell receptor beta chains from one sample, sequenced in a study of blood T cell repertoires in COVID-19. Clones were read by immunoSEQ multiplex PCR, and TCRdb kept only the in-frame ones, dropping some. The sample records some 330,000 clones, 65% to 90% being singletons. Sequenced material: PBMCs or T cells enriched from blood (not recorded which). Receptor source: a man aged 25 to 40 who had recovered from COVID-19.

V and J are TRBV7-2 and TRBJ2-3, with TRBD2 identical over 7 bases. J gave up 5 bases and V 5 bases, and 7 bases lay outside the gene matches. The CDR3 is made up of 14 amino acids. The germline CDR1 and CDR2 sequences are SGHTA and FQGNSA. The CDR3 DNA follows: TGTGCCAGCAGCAAAGGCTTAGCGGGAGATACGCAGTATTTT. Protein: CASSKGLAGDTQYF.

The genes are TRBV10-3 and TRBJ1-2, with 11 bases that match TRBD1. Germline loops: CDR1 ENHRY, CDR2 SYGVKD. The V and J ends lost 5 bases and 3 bases, in that order; junction bases with no gene match: 5. This CDR3 contains 15 residues. The chain's CDR3 is CAISNPGQGDYGYTF. The CDR3 bases are TGTGCCATCAGTAATCCGGGACAGGGGGACTATGGCTACACCTTC.

The chain combines TRBV5-1 with TRBJ1-2; 7 bases agree with TRBD1. Germline V gene lookup returns CDR1 SGHRS and CDR2 YFSETQ. The CDR3 runs to 17 residues. J was trimmed by 1 base and V by 0 bases; bases with no gene match: 9. CDR3 in DNA: TGCGCCAGCAGCTTGGGGACAGGCGCCGTGGGTAACTATGGCTACACCTTC. It codes for CASSLGTGAVGNYGYTF.

This clone was found many times. The chain uses TRBV6-1 and TRBJ1-2; the D gene is possibly TRBD1 (5 bases). With 3 bases removed from V and 5 bases from J, the gap between germline ends came to 10 bases. Germline-derived CDR1 and CDR2 are MNHNS and SASEGT. This CDR3 spans 13 amino acids. The chain's CDR3 is CASSETASYGYTF. CDR3 coding DNA: TGTGCCAGCAGTGAGACAGCCAGTTATGGCTACACCTTC.

J is TRBJ1-1 and V is TRBV27, with D perhaps TRBD1 (5 bases). CDR1 is MNHEY and CDR2 is SMNVEV in the germline V gene (reference sequence). This CDR3 is built from 13 residues. V was shortened by 6 bases and J by 7 bases, with 15 bases between the two germline ends. The CDR3 sequence: CASSPRRGVEAFF. CDR3 bases: TGTGCCAGCAGCCCCCGTCGGGGGGTTGAAGCTTTCTTT.